Listed below are T cell receptor beta chains from one sample, sequenced in a study of blood T cell repertoires in COVID-19. The data were produced by immunoSEQ multiplex PCR, yet TCRdb's version contains in-frame clones alone and is incomplete. The data show about 120,000 clones, with approximately 83% seen just once and about a tenth held by the top ten. The sequenced material came from peripheral blood. The receptor source for this set is a man at least 80 years old with acute or convalescent COVID-19. Each CDR3 is given with its conserved first and last residue. A D gene is named only where the DNA matches it firmly. The size of a clone is reported for some rows only, either as once, few or many, or as a class for expanded clones.

clone_size | j_call | v_call | d_call | cdr3_aa | cdr3_nt
. | TRBJ1-6 | TRBV10-3 | TRBD1 | CAISAGQGNSPLHF | TGTGCCATCAGTGCAGGACAGGGTAATTCACCCCTCCACTTT
. | TRBJ1-2 | TRBV18 | TRBD1 | CASSPRTGGESGYTF | TGTGCCAGCTCACCAAGGACAGGGGGAGAGAGTGGCTACACCTTC
. | TRBJ2-1 | TRBV10-3 | TRBD2 | CAITAGDNSYNEQFF | TGTGCCATCACCGCGGGAGACAACTCCTACAATGAGCAGTTCTTC
. | TRBJ2-7 | TRBV24-1 | . | CATSDRGYEQYF | TGTGCCACCAGTGACCGGGGATACGAGCAGTACTTC
. | TRBJ2-5 | TRBV3-1/TRBV3-2 | TRBD1 | CASSQPRTGYETQYF | TGTGCCAGCAGCCAACCAAGGACAGGCTACGAGACCCAGTACTTC
. | TRBJ2-3 | TRBV5-5 | TRBD1 | CASSVQGAYTQYF | TGTGCCAGCAGCGTACAGGGGGCCTATACGCAGTATTTT
. | TRBJ1-1 | TRBV3-1/TRBV3-2 | TRBD1 | CASSYTGGQNTEAFF | TGTGCCAGCAGCTATACAGGGGGCCAGAACACTGAAGCTTTCTTT
. | TRBJ2-1 | TRBV7-6 | . | CASSPSSYNEQFF | TGTGCCAGCAGCCCCTCTTCCTACAATGAGCAGTTCTTC
. | TRBJ2-5 | TRBV11-3 | TRBD1 | CASSRTGNEETQYF | TGTGCCAGCAGCCGGACAGGGAACGAAGAGACCCAGTACTTC
. | TRBJ2-3 | TRBV3-1/TRBV3-2 | . | CASSRLAASTDTQYF | TGTGCCAGCAGCCGATTAGCGGCTAGCACAGATACGCAGTATTTT
. | TRBJ2-7 | TRBV11-1 | . | CASSLEGGVPYEQYF | TGTGCCAGCAGCTTAGAAGGCGGAGTGCCCTACGAGCAGTACTTC
. | TRBJ1-5 | TRBV10-3 | TRBD1 | CAISAGSGTANSNQPQHF | TGTGCCATCAGCGCTGGCTCCGGGACAGCTAATAGCAATCAGCCCCAGCATTTT
. | TRBJ1-1 | TRBV18 | TRBD1 | CASSPGTGNTEAFF | TGTGCCAGCTCACCCGGGACAGGGAACACTGAAGCTTTCTTT
. | TRBJ2-7 | TRBV4-1 | . | CASSRGAGASYEQYF | TGCGCCAGCAGCCGGGGGGCGGGGGCCTCCTACGAGCAGTACTTC
. | TRBJ1-3 | TRBV25-1 | . | CASSDLARGTIYF | TGTGCCAGCAGTGACTTGGCTCGAGGCACCATATATTTT
. | TRBJ1-6 | TRBV19 | . | CASRLVLGSSPLHF | TGTGCCAGTAGGCTCGTCCTGGGCAGCTCACCCCTCCACTTT
once | TRBJ2-4 | TRBV12-5 | TRBD2 | CASGLGSGGLKNIQYF | TGTGCTAGTGGTTTGGGTAGCGGGGGGCTGAAAAACATTCAGTACTTC
. | TRBJ1-2 | TRBV6-2/TRBV6-3 | TRBD1 | CASSYRTGPDGYTF | TGTGCCAGCAGTTATAGGACAGGGCCGGATGGCTACACCTTC
. | TRBJ1-1 | TRBV10-3 | TRBD1 | CAISETGDSGANFF | TGTGCCATCAGTGAGACAGGGGACTCGGGAGCCAATTTCTTT
. | TRBJ2-2 | TRBV18 | TRBD1 | CASSPGRTGNTGELFF | TGTGCCAGCTCACCCGGAAGGACAGGGAACACCGGGGAGCTGTTTTTT
. | TRBJ1-6 | TRBV9 | TRBD1 | CASSPGTGTAYNSPLHF | TGTGCCAGCAGCCCCGGGACAGGGACCGCCTATAATTCACCCCTCCACTTT
. | TRBJ1-2 | TRBV2 | TRBD1 | CASSEWDSNYGYTF | TGTGCCAGCAGTGAATGGGACAGTAACTATGGCTACACCTTC
. | TRBJ2-3 | TRBV3-1/TRBV3-2 | . | CASSQTRSTDTQYF | TGTGCCAGCAGCCAGACACGGAGCACAGATACGCAGTATTTT
. | TRBJ1-2 | TRBV9 | . | CASSDRPGDYGYTF | TGTGCCAGCAGCGACCGGCCCGGAGACTATGGCTACACCTTC
. | TRBJ2-2 | TRBV5-1 | TRBD1 | CASSVTRTGGNTGELFF | TGCGCCAGCAGCGTAACCCGGACAGGGGGAAACACCGGGGAGCTGTTTTTT
. | TRBJ2-1 | TRBV28 | TRBD2 | CASFPARGGPNEQFF | TGTGCCAGCTTTCCGGCGAGGGGAGGGCCCAATGAGCAGTTCTTC